The rows below give T cell receptor beta chains drawn from one sample of a study of cytomegalovirus exposure and HLA in healthy donors. Assay used: immunoSEQ multiplex PCR; TCRdb lists only in-frame clones, some missing. The table lists roughly 77,000 clones, roughly 94% of them singletons, with 0.69% in the top ten. Sequenced sample: PBMCs. The source of these receptors is a woman aged 18-35 years in good health and CMV-seronegative. The CDR3 runs from the conserved cysteine through the conserved F or W. Fields, in order: D gene, J gene, clone size, V gene, CDR3 DNA, CDR3 protein. The D gene is left open where the match is weak. Where a row states a size, it is once, few, many or the class of an expanded clone; other rows omit it.

TRBD1,TRBJ2-7,-,TRBV7-6,TGTGCCAGCAGCTTAGCCTACAAGGGACAGTACTACGAGCAGTACTTC,CASSLAYKGQYYEQYF
-,TRBJ2-1,-,TRBV6-6,TGTGCCACAACAGGAGACGGATACAATGAGCAGTTCTTC,CATTGDGYNEQFF
-,TRBJ2-2,-,TRBV21-1,TGTGCCAGCATCGCCCCTAGACAGCATTGGAACACCGGGGAGCTGTTTTTT,CASIAPRQHWNTGELFF
TRBD2,TRBJ2-1,-,TRBV29-1,TGCAGCATAAGACACGTGGGGGGGCCCGGGACTAGGGACAATGAGCAGTTCTTC,CSIRHVGGPGTRDNEQFF
-,TRBJ1-5,-,TRBV2,TGTGCCAGCACCAGTGGAGACGGTGGCCAGCCCCAGCATTTT,CASTSGDGGQPQHF
-,TRBJ2-1,-,TRBV2,TGTGCCAGCAGTGACAGGACCTACAATGAGCAGTTCTTC,CASSDRTYNEQFF
-,TRBJ2-1,-,TRBV21-1,TGTGCCAGCAGCAAAGTAACAGGGCCTGGGGGGGCCCATCGTCACAATGAGCAGTTCTTC,CASSKVTGPGGAHRHNEQFF
TRBD2,TRBJ2-5,-,TRBV5-1,TGCGCCAGCAGCTTGGGGCCTAGCGGGGAATCGTACCAAGAGACCCAGTACTTC,CASSLGPSGESYQETQYF
TRBD2,TRBJ2-5,-,TRBV7-6,TGTGCCAGCAGCTTGGGGGGGGAGTATCAGGAGACCCAGTACTTC,CASSLGGEYQETQYF
-,TRBJ2-7,-,TRBV30,TGTGCCTGGATGGAGACAGGCCGCGCCTACGAGCAGTACTTC,CAWMETGRAYEQYF
TRBD2,TRBJ2-7,-,TRBV28,TGTGCCAGCACGATTAGCGGGACCTACGAGCAGTACTTC,CASTISGTYEQYF
-,TRBJ2-1,-,TRBV27,TGTGCCAGCTTTTTGAGCGCGGCCAGTGAGCAGTTCTTC,CASFLSAASEQFF
-,TRBJ1-2,-,TRBV6-5,TGTGCCAGCAGTTATCAGGCCGGACTTAATTATGGCTACACCTTC,CASSYQAGLNYGYTF
TRBD2,TRBJ2-3,-,TRBV27,TGTGCCAGCAGAGGGACTAGCGGCACAGATACGCAGTATTTT,CASRGTSGTDTQYF
-,TRBJ1-5,-,TRBV5-5,TGTGCCAGCAGCCAGGGATTTCAGCCCCAGCATTTT,CASSQGFQPQHF
-,TRBJ2-7,few,TRBV9,TGTGCCAGCAACCCCACAGGGTTCTACGAGCAGTACTTC,CASNPTGFYEQYF
TRBD1,TRBJ2-3,-,TRBV5-1,TGCGCCAGCAGCCTCGAAGGACAGGACACAGATACGCAGTATTTT,CASSLEGQDTDTQYF
-,TRBJ1-1,-,TRBV15,TGTGCCACCAGCAGAGGTGGAGGGTGGGACACTGAAGCTTTCTTT,CATSRGGGWDTEAFF
-,TRBJ1-2,-,TRBV19,TGTGCCAGTAGTATAGGACATAGTTATGGCTACACCTTC,CASSIGHSYGYTF
-,TRBJ2-1,-,TRBV5-1,TGCGCCAGCAGCTTGGCCGCAGCGTACTACAATGAGCAGTTCTTC,CASSLAAAYYNEQFF
TRBD1,TRBJ2-1,-,TRBV7-2,TGTGCCAGCAGCCGGACAGGTATCAATGAGCAGTTCTTC,CASSRTGINEQFF
TRBD2,TRBJ2-1,once,TRBV5-1,TGCGCCAGCAGCTTTGGGGGACTAGCCTACAATGAGCAGTTCTTC,CASSFGGLAYNEQFF
-,TRBJ2-1,-,TRBV7-2,TGTGCCAGCAGCTTAGACGCGAGGACGGGGTCGGGGAAGTTCTTC,CASSLDARTGSGKFF
TRBD2,TRBJ2-2,-,TRBV7-8,TGTGCCAGCTCTGGACTAGCGGGAGGGACACAGGGCACCGGGGAGCTGTTTTTT,CASSGLAGGTQGTGELFF
TRBD1,TRBJ1-6,-,TRBV4-1,TGCGCCAGCAGCCAAGCCGGGACCGGGACAGGGGGCGTCAATTCACCCCTCCACTTT,CASSQAGTGTGGVNSPLHF
-,TRBJ2-7,-,TRBV6-5,TGTGCCAGCAGCCGCGACAGCGACGAGCAGTACTTC,CASSRDSDEQYF
-,TRBJ2-2,once,TRBV7-6,TGTGCCAGCGGGAAACAGGGTAACACCGGGGAGCTGTTTTTT,CASGKQGNTGELFF
TRBD1,TRBJ2-7,-,TRBV10-3,TGTGCCATCAGGCAGACAGGGGCCAACGAGCAGTACTTC,CAIRQTGANEQYF
-,TRBJ1-2,-,TRBV27,TGTGCCAGCAGTCCGACAGGAATTTTCTATGGCTACACCTTC,CASSPTGIFYGYTF
TRBD1,TRBJ1-1,-,TRBV7-9,TGTGCCAGCAGCTGGGGGACAGGGTTTAACACTGAAGCTTTCTTT,CASSWGTGFNTEAFF
-,TRBJ2-1,-,TRBV5-1,TGCGCCAGCAGCTCAATAGTGGTTCGGAATGAGCAGTTCTTC,CASSSIVVRNEQFF
TRBD1,TRBJ1-4,-,TRBV28,TGTGCCAGCAATAGACCGGGACAGGTGAATGAAAAACTGTTTTTT,CASNRPGQVNEKLFF
-,TRBJ1-1,-,TRBV25-1,TGTGCCAGCAGTGAATGGAGGGGTTCGAACACTGAAGCTTTCTTT,CASSEWRGSNTEAFF
TRBD1,TRBJ2-1,-,TRBV2,TGTGCCAGCCGAAAAACAGGGGTAAACAATGAGCAGTTCTTC,CASRKTGVNNEQFF
-,TRBJ2-1,-,TRBV4-3,TGCGCCAGGGGGGGGCTTAGACCCTACAATGAGCAGTTCTTC,CARGGLRPYNEQFF
TRBD1,TRBJ2-5,-,TRBV18,TGTGCCAGCTCACTCGGACAGGGGGAGACCCAGTACTTC,CASSLGQGETQYF
-,TRBJ2-5,-,TRBV18,TGTGCCAGCTCACCACTCCCCGGGGGTGGTGAAGAGACCCAGTACTTC,CASSPLPGGGEETQYF
-,TRBJ2-7,-,TRBV6-6,TGTGCCAGCAGTTACTCGGGTTCCCAAGGGGGCGAGCAGTACTTC,CASSYSGSQGGEQYF
-,TRBJ1-6,few,TRBV7-8,TGTGCCAGCAGCTTAGCGCGGAGCAGAAGCTCCTATAATTCACCCCTCCACTTT,CASSLARSRSSYNSPLHF
TRBD1,TRBJ1-1,-,TRBV6-5,TGTGCCAGCAGTTACGATAGGGGGCTGAACACTGAAGCTTTCTTT,CASSYDRGLNTEAFF
TRBD2,TRBJ2-1,-,TRBV7-9,TGTGCCAGCAGCTTGGCGGGGGGCAATGAGCAGTTCTTC,CASSLAGGNEQFF
-,TRBJ2-2,-,TRBV10-3,TGTGCCATCACAACAAGCGCCGGGGAGCTGTTTTTT,CAITTSAGELFF
-,TRBJ2-7,-,TRBV7-2,TGTGCCAGCAGCTTACGGCCTGGACAGAACTCCTACGAGCAGTACTTC,CASSLRPGQNSYEQYF
-,TRBJ2-2,-,TRBV5-1,TGCGCCAGCAGCGAAAGACTAGGCGGCGGGGAGCTGTTTTTT,CASSERLGGGELFF